This T cell receptor (beta chain) is drawn from a study of identical twins. Worth noting for this clonotype: Its specificity is not known.

With no exceptions, donors were healthy Caucasians. Study-level results: With monozygotic twins, out-of-frame TCR alpha sharing exceeded what models estimated.

Template switching created a universal primer site, and the cDNA included unique molecular identifiers. TCRdb itself ran the 5' RACE reads through MiXCR, one entry per CDR3 protein. The repertoire holds a few hundred thousand distinct CDR3 sequences, with roughly an eighth as singletons. In germline, CDR1 is MNHEY, CDR2 SVGAGI. The CDR3 extends over 12 amino acids. The ends were cut back, 0 bases at V and 6 bases at J, with 5 bases in the middle. A further study also used this sample, focusing on yellow fever vaccine responses in identical twins.

The rearrangement uses TRBV6-5 and TRBJ1-2, with a weak D call TRBD1 (5 bases). Sequencing used CD4+ T cells sorted from blood. This clonotype was obtained from a woman younger than 30 in good health. This CDR3 is CASSYSGDGYTF. CDR3 DNA sequence: TGTGCCAGCAGTTACTCGGGGGATGGCTACACCTTC.